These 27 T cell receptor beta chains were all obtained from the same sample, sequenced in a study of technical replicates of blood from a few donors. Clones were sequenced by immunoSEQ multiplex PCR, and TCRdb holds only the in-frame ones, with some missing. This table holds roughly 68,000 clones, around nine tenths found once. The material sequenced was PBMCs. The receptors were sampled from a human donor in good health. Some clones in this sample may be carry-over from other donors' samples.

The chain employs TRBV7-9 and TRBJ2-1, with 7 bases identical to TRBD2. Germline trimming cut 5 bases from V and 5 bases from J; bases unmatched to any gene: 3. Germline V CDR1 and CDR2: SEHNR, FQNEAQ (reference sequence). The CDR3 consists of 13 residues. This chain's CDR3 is CASSPSGDNEQFF. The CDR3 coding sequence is TGTGCCAGCAGCCCCAGCGGGGACAATGAGCAGTTCTTC.

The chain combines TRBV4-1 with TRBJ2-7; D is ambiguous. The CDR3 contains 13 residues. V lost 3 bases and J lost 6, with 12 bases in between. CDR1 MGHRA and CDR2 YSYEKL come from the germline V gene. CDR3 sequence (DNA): TGCGCCAGCAGCCACCTATTGGCGGCCGAGCAGTACTTC. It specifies CASSHLLAAEQYF.

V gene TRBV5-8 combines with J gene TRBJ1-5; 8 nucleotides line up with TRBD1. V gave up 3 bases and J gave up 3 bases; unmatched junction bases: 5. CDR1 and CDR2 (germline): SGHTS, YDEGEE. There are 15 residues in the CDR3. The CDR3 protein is CASSYRTGINQPQHF. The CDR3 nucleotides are TGTGCCAGCAGCTACCGGACAGGGATCAATCAGCCCCAGCATTTT.

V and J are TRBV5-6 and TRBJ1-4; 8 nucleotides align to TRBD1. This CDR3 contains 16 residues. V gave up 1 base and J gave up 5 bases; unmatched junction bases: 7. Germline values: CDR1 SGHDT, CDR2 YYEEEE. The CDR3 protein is CASSLSRTGQNEKLFF. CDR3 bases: TGTGCCAGCAGCTTGTCCCGGACAGGGCAAAATGAAAAACTGTTTTTT.

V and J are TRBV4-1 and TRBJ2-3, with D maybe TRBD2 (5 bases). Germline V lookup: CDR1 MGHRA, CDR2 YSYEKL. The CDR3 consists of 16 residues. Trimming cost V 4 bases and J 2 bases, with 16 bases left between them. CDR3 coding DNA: TGCGCCAGCAGCCCGGGGAACACTGCAAACACAGATACGCAGTATTTT. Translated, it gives CASSPGNTANTDTQYF.

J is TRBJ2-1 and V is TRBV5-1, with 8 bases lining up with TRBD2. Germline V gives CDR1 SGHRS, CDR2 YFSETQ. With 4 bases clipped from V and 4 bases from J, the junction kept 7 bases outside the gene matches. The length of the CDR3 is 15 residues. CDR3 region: CASSRGGRRYNEQFF. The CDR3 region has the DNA TGCGCCAGCAGCCGAGGCGGGAGGAGGTACAATGAGCAGTTCTTC.

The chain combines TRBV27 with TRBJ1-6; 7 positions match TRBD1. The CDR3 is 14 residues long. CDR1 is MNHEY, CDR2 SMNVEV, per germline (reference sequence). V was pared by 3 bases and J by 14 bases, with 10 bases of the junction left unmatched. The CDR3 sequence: CASSFLQGRNTLHF. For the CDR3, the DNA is TGTGCCAGCAGTTTTCTACAGGGGCGGAATACCCTCCACTTT.

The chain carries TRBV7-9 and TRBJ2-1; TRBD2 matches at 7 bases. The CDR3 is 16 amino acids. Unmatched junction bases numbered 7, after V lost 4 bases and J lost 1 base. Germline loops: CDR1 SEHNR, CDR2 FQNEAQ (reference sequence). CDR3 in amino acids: CASSSLGGSSYNEQFF. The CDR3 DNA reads TGTGCCAGCAGCTCACTTGGCGGGAGTTCCTACAATGAGCAGTTCTTC. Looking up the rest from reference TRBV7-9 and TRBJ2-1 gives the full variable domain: DTGVSQNPRHKITKRGQNVTFRCDPISEHNRLYWYRQTLGQGPEFLTYFQNEAQLEKSRLLSDRFSAERPKGSFSTLEIQRTEQGDSAMYLCASSSLGGSSYNEQFFGPGTRLTVL.

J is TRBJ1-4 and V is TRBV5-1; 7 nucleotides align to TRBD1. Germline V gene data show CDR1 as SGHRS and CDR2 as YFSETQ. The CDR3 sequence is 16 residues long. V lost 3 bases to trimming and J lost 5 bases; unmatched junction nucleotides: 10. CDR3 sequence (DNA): TGCGCCAGCAGCTCCGAACAGGGGAGTAGGAATGAAAAACTGTTTTTT. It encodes CASSSEQGSRNEKLFF.

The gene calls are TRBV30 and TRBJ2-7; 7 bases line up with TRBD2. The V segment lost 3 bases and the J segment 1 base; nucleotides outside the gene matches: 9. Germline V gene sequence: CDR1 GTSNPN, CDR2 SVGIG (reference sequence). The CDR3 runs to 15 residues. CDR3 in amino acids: CAWRQEAGWSYEQYF. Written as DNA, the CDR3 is TGTGCCTGGAGACAAGAAGCGGGATGGTCCTACGAGCAGTACTTC.

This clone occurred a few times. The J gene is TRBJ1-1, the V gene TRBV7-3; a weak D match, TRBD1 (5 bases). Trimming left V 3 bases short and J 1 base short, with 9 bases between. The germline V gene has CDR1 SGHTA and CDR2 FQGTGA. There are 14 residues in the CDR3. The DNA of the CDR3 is TGTGCCAGCAGCTTCCTAGGACAGAACACTGAAGCTTTCTTT. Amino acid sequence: CASSFLGQNTEAFF.

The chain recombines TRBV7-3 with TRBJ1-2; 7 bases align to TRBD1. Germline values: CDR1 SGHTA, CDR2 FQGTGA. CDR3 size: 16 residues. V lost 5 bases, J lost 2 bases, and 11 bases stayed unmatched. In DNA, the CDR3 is TGTGCCAGCAGCCCGACCGGGACAGAAAAGAACTATGGCTACACCTTC. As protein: CASSPTGTEKNYGYTF.

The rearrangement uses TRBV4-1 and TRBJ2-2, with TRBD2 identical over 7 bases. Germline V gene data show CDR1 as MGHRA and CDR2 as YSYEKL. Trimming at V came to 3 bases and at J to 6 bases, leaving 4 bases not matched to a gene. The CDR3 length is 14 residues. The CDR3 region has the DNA TGCGCCAGCAGCCAGCGGGGGATCTCCGGGGAGCTGTTTTTT. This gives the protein CASSQRGISGELFF.

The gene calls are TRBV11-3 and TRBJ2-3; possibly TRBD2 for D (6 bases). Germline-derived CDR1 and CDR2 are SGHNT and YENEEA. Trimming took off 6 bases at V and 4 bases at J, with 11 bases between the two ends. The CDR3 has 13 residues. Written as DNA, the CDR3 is TGTGCCAGCAGTCCACCTAGCGCAGATACGCAGTATTTT. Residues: CASSPPSADTQYF.

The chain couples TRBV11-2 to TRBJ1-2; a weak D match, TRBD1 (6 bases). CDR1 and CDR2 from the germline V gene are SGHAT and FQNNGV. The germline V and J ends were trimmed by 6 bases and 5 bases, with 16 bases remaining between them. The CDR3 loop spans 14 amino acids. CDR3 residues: CASSTGIVQYGYTF. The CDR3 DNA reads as TGTGCCAGCAGTACAGGGATAGTTCAATATGGCTACACCTTC.

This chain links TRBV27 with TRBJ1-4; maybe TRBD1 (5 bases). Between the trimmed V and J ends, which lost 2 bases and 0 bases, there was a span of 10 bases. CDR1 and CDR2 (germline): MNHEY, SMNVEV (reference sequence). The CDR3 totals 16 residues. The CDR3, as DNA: TGTGCCAGCAGTTTAAGGGGATTTTCAACTAATGAAAAACTGTTTTTT. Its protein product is CASSLRGFSTNEKLFF.

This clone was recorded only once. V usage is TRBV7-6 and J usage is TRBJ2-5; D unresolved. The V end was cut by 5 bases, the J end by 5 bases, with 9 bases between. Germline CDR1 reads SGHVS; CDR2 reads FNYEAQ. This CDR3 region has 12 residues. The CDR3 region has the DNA TGTGCCAGCAGCGGCCGTTGGGAGACCCAGTACTTC. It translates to CASSGRWETQYF. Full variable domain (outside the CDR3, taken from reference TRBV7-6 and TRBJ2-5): GAGVSQSPRYKVTKRGQDVALRCDPISGHVSLYWYRQALGQGPEFLTYFNYEAQQDKSGLPNDRFSAERPEGSISTLTIQRTEQRDSAMYRCASSGRWETQYFGPGTRLLVL.

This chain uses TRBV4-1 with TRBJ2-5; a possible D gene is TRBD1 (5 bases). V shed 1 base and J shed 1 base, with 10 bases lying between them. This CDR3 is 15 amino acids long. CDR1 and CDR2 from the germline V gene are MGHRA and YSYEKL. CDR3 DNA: TGCGCCAGCAGCCAAGGGCAGACAGTCCAAGAGACCCAGTACTTC. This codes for CASSQGQTVQETQYF.

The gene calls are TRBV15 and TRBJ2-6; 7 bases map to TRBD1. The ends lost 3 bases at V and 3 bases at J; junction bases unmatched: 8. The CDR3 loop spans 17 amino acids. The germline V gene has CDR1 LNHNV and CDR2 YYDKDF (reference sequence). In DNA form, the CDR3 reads TGTGCCACCAGCAGTCCTACCCCAGGGGGTGGGGCCAACGTCCTGACTTTC. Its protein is CATSSPTPGGGANVLTF.

The CDR3 DNA reads TGTGCCAGCAGCTCAGGACTAGCGGCCAGCACAGATACGCAGTATTTT. Translating gives CASSSGLAASTDTQYF. The chain employs TRBV7-9 and TRBJ2-3; the match to TRBD2 covers 10 bases. CDR1 and CDR2 from the germline V gene are SEHNR and FQNEAQ (reference sequence). The length of the CDR3 is 16 residues. The V gene end was trimmed by 4 bases and the J gene end by 0 bases; junction bases not matched to a gene: 4. Drawing the rest from reference TRBV7-9 and TRBJ2-3, the complete variable domain is DTGVSQNPRHKITKRGQNVTFRCDPISEHNRLYWYRQTLGQGPEFLTYFQNEAQLEKSRLLSDRFSAERPKGSFSTLEIQRTEQGDSAMYLCASSSGLAASTDTQYFGPGTRLTVL.

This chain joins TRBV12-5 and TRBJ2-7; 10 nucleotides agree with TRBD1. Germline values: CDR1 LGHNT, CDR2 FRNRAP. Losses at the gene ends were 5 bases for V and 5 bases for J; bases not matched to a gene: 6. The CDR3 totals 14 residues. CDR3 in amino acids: CASGQGQGSNEQYF. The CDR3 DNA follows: TGTGCTAGTGGTCAGGGACAGGGGTCCAACGAGCAGTACTTC.

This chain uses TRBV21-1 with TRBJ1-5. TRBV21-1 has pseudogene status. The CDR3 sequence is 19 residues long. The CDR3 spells CASSKAGPCSVSRDQPQHF. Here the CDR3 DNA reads TGTGCCAGCAGCAAAGCCGGCCCCTGCAGCGTCTCCCGGGATCAGCCCCAGCATTTT.

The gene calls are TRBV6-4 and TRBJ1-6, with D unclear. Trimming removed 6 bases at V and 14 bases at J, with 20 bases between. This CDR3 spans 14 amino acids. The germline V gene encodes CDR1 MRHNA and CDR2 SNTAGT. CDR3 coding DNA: TGTGCCAGCAGCCGACTTGGCGGCTTGGTGACCCTCCACTTT. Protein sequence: CASSRLGGLVTLHF.

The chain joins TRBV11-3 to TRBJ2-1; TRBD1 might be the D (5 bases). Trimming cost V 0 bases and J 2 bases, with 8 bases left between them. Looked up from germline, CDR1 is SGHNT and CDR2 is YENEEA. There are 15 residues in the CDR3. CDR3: CASSLDKGTYNEQFF. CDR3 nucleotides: TGTGCCAGCAGCTTAGACAAGGGGACCTACAATGAGCAGTTCTTC.

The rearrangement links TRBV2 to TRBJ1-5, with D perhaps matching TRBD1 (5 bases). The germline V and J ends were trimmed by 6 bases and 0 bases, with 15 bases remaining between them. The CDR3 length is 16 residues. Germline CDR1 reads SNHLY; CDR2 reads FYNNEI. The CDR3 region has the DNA TGTGCCAGCAGAGAATCAGGGATTTATAGCAATCAGCCCCAGCATTTT. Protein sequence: CASRESGIYSNQPQHF.

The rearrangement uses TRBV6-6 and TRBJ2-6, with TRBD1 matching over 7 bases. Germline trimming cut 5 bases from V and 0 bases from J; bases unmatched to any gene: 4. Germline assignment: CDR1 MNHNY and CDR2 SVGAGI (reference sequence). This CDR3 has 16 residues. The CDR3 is CASSATGSSGANVLTF. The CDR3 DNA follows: TGTGCCAGCAGTGCGACAGGGAGCTCTGGGGCCAACGTCCTGACTTTC.

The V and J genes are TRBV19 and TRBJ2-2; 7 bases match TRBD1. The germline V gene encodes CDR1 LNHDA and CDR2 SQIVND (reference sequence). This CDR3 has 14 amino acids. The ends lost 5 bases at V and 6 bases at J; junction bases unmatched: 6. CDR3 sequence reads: CASSVRGHAGELFF. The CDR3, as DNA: TGTGCCAGTAGTGTTAGGGGGCACGCCGGGGAGCTGTTTTTT.